This entry features one TCR beta chain sequence. Its antigen remains unidentified. V was pared by 4 bases and J by 6 bases, with 8 bases of the junction left unmatched. The germline V gene has CDR1 SGHNT and CDR2 YENEEA. This CDR3 spans 14 amino acids. The data derive from a study of cytomegalovirus exposure and HLA in healthy donors. General study points: In a later analysis, V- and J-gene trimming of beta chains associated with a DCLRE1C missense variant, replicated independently.

The PCR was carried out with 60 Vbeta primers and 13 Jbeta primers. Using immunoSEQ multiplex PCR, the repertoire was profiled, and TCRdb retains in-frame clones only, with some absent. This sample has 150,000 to 170,000 clones, with 65% to 80% found just once. Material for sequencing was PBMCs. The clonotype originates from a woman in her forties in good health and CMV-seronegative. The chain uses TRBV11-3 and TRBJ2-7; 8 nucleotides match TRBD2. The DNA for the CDR3 is TGTGCCAGCAGCTCCCGGGGGGGGCTCGGCGAGCAGTACTTC. Amino acids: CASSSRGGLGEQYF.